This T cell receptor (beta chain) originates from a study of cytomegalovirus exposure and HLA in healthy donors. This clone was detected a few times. The antigen is unknown. Study-level findings and limits: Several of the most significant clusters were apparently associated with common viral pathogens in a later analysis. Later work found most CMV-associated TCR beta chains apparently HLA-restricted.

Primers: 60 Vbeta forward and 13 Jbeta reverse. Some clones are missing from TCRdb's copy, which holds only in-frame ones; the method was immunoSEQ multiplex PCR. The data show some 160,000 clones, around 72% seen once. Looked up from germline, CDR1 is MNHNY and CDR2 is SVGAGI (reference sequence). The CDR3 consists of 14 residues. The ends were cut back, 2 bases at V and 7 bases at J, with 15 bases in the middle. Specimen: PBMCs. The chain employs TRBV6-6 and TRBJ2-7, with D perhaps matching TRBD1 (6 bases). The clonotype originates from a man aged 40-50 years in good health and CMV-seronegative. CDR3 residues: CASSYNQQGNEQYF. CDR3 sequence (DNA): TGTGCCAGCAGTTACAACCAACAGGGAAATGAGCAGTACTTC.